The 5 T cell receptor beta chains below were found in one sample sequenced in a study of shared clonotypes between healthy human individuals. Generated by immunoSEQ multiplex PCR, the TCRdb table keeps only in-frame clones and is missing some. This table holds roughly 1,100,000 clones, 65% to 75% found once. Sequencing was carried out using memory CD4+ T cells sorted from blood. Subset here: CD45RA-negative fraction. The receptors shown here come from a man between 18 and 29 years old in good health.

The chain employs TRBV7-9 and TRBJ2-2, with D unresolved. CDR3 length equals 16 residues. The V gene lost 2 bases and the J gene lost 0 bases, with 10 bases spanning the gap. Germline lookup yields CDR1 SEHNR and CDR2 FQNEAQ (reference sequence). CDR3 sequence (DNA): TGTGCCAGCAGCTTATTATATAAGGCGAACACCGGGGAGCTGTTTTTT. Translated, it gives CASSLLYKANTGELFF.

The chain is built from TRBV5-1 and TRBJ2-5; 9 bases align to TRBD2. In germline, CDR1 is SGHRS, CDR2 YFSETQ. This CDR3 is built from 15 residues. V lost 3 bases, J lost 4 bases, and 7 bases stayed unmatched. The CDR3 reads CASSSGTSWGETQYF. CDR3 nucleotides: TGCGCCAGCAGCTCCGGGACTAGCTGGGGAGAGACCCAGTACTTC.

As regards this clone: Other DNA sequences in the same sample also yield this CDR3. This chain connects TRBV10-3 to TRBJ1-4, with D possibly TRBD1 on 5 matching bases. V was trimmed by 0 bases and J by 4 bases, leaving 9 bases between them. CDR3 length equals 15 residues. Germline V gives CDR1 ENHRY, CDR2 SYGVKD. The CDR3 region has the DNA TGTGCCATCAGTGAGTCAGGAGGGGATAATGAAAAACTGTTTTTT. Its protein is CAISESGGDNEKLFF.

This chain uses TRBV10-3 with TRBJ2-3; 15 bases agree with TRBD2. Per germline, CDR1 ENHRY and CDR2 SYGVKD. This CDR3 region has 22 residues. The ends lost 7 bases at V and 1 base at J; junction bases unmatched: 21. The CDR3 sequence is CAIKPGQGARTSGRAGTDTQYF. The CDR3 bases are TGTGCCATCAAACCGGGACAGGGGGCCCGGACTAGCGGGAGGGCTGGCACAGATACGCAGTATTTT.

Here the CDR3 DNA reads TGTGCCAGCAGCTTAGAACAGGGCAGAGCTTTCTTT. This gives the protein CASSLEQGRAFF. V is TRBV7-9 and J is TRBJ1-1, with D possibly matching TRBD1 (6 bases). CDR3 size: 12 residues. Per germline, CDR1 SEHNR and CDR2 FQNEAQ (reference sequence). Trimming cost V 1 base and J 10 bases, with 10 bases left between them.